Below, 8 T cell receptor beta chains from the same sample are listed, as sequenced in a study of T-cell memory formation after mild COVID-19. MiXCR, applied by TCRdb to the 5' RACE reads, yields one record per CDR3 protein. Of some 300,000 distinct CDR3 sequences listed, approximately 19% were seen once; the top ten hold under 25%. Sequenced: PBMCs or a T cell subset sorted from them (not recorded which). The receptors were sampled from a man between 18 and 29 years old who had mild COVID-19 (a few samples of this study predate the infection). Cell type and time point are not known.

This clonotype has just a few counts. This chain connects TRBV9 to TRBJ2-7; D remains ambiguous. The CDR3 sequence is 13 residues long. Trimming left V 4 bases short and J 3 bases short, with 11 bases between. Germline lookup yields CDR1 SGDLS and CDR2 YYNGEE. CDR3 protein: CASSPSVFYEQYF. The CDR3 nucleotides are TGTGCCAGCAGCCCTTCAGTCTTCTACGAGCAGTACTTC. Variable domain in full (rest from reference TRBV9 and TRBJ2-7): DSGVTQTPKHLITATGQRVTLRCSPRSGDLSVYWYQQSLDQGLQFLIQYYNGEERAKGNILERFSAQQFPDLHSELNLSSLELGDSALYFCASSPSVFYEQYFGPGTRLTVT.

The chain couples TRBV20-1 to TRBJ2-7; no firm D call. The CDR3 is 12 amino acids. The germline V gene encodes CDR1 DFQATT and CDR2 SNEGSKA (reference sequence). V gave up 0 bases and J gave up 3 bases, with 6 bases separating them. The CDR3 DNA follows: TGCAGTGCTAGAGATAGGTTCTACGAGCAGTACTTC. The encoded protein is CSARDRFYEQYF.

The V call is TRBV6-5, the J call TRBJ1-6, with 8 bases matching TRBD1. The germline CDR1 and CDR2 sequences are MNHEY and SVGAGI. The CDR3 extends over 15 amino acids. After removal of 4 bases from V and 7 bases from J, the junction contained 6 bases not matched to a gene. The CDR3 DNA is TGTGCCAGCAGTTTCGCGAGACAGGGGAATTCACCCCTCCACTTT. Amino acid sequence: CASSFARQGNSPLHF.

This clonotype has just a few counts. The chain employs TRBV14 and TRBJ2-1, with D perhaps TRBD2 (6 bases). Deletions cut 8 bases from V and 4 bases from J, with 15 bases between. The CDR3 covers 14 residues. Germline V lookup: CDR1 SGHDN, CDR2 FVKESK. Here the CDR3 reads CASSHGGPYNEQFF. CDR3 in DNA: TGTGCCAGCTCCCACGGGGGACCTTACAATGAGCAGTTCTTC. The whole variable domain, filled in from reference TRBV14 and TRBJ2-1, reads EAGVTQFPSHSVIEKGQTVTLRCDPISGHDNLYWYRRVMGKEIKFLLHFVKESKQDESGMPNNRFLAERTGGTYSTLKVQPAELEDSGVYFCASSHGGPYNEQFFGPGTRLTVL.

This clonotype was counted many times. The chain uses TRBV3-1 and TRBJ2-7; possibly TRBD2 for D (5 bases). This CDR3 region has 12 residues. Germline CDR1 is LGHDT and CDR2 is YNNKEL (reference sequence). Trimming shortened V by 4 bases and J by 6 bases, and 10 bases separated the two germline ends. The CDR3: CASSRGIGEQYV. The CDR3 coding sequence is TGTGCCAGCAGCCGAGGGATCGGCGAGCAGTACGTC.

This chain links TRBV4-2 with TRBJ2-7; weak D call: TRBD2 (7 bases). CDR1 is LGHNA, CDR2 YNFKEQ, per germline. This CDR3 spans 16 amino acids. V was trimmed by 3 bases and J by 3 bases, leaving 18 bases between them. This chain's CDR3 is CASSHPTGGAIYEQYF. CDR3 sequence (DNA): TGTGCCAGCAGCCACCCCACGGGGGGCGCGATCTACGAGCAGTACTTC.

This clonotype was observed a few times. The genes are TRBV5-1 and TRBJ2-3, with TRBD2 matching 14 bases. The ends lost 4 bases at V and 1 base at J; junction bases unmatched: 8. Per germline, CDR1 SGHRS and CDR2 YFSETQ. The CDR3 is made up of 18 amino acids. CDR3 protein: CASSLPGTSGGGTDTQYF. The CDR3 region has the DNA TGCGCCAGCAGCCTTCCCGGGACTAGCGGGGGCGGCACAGATACGCAGTATTTT.

This rearrangement joins TRBV28 to TRBJ2-1; 9 bases agree with TRBD1. The CDR3 is 15 amino acids. Trimming at V came to 3 bases and at J to 7 bases, leaving 7 bases not matched to a gene. The germline gives CDR1 MDHEN, CDR2 SYDVKM. In DNA form, the CDR3 reads TGTGCCAGCAGTTTTAGGGGACAGGGTCGGAATGAGCAGTTCTTC. Translating it yields CASSFRGQGRNEQFF.